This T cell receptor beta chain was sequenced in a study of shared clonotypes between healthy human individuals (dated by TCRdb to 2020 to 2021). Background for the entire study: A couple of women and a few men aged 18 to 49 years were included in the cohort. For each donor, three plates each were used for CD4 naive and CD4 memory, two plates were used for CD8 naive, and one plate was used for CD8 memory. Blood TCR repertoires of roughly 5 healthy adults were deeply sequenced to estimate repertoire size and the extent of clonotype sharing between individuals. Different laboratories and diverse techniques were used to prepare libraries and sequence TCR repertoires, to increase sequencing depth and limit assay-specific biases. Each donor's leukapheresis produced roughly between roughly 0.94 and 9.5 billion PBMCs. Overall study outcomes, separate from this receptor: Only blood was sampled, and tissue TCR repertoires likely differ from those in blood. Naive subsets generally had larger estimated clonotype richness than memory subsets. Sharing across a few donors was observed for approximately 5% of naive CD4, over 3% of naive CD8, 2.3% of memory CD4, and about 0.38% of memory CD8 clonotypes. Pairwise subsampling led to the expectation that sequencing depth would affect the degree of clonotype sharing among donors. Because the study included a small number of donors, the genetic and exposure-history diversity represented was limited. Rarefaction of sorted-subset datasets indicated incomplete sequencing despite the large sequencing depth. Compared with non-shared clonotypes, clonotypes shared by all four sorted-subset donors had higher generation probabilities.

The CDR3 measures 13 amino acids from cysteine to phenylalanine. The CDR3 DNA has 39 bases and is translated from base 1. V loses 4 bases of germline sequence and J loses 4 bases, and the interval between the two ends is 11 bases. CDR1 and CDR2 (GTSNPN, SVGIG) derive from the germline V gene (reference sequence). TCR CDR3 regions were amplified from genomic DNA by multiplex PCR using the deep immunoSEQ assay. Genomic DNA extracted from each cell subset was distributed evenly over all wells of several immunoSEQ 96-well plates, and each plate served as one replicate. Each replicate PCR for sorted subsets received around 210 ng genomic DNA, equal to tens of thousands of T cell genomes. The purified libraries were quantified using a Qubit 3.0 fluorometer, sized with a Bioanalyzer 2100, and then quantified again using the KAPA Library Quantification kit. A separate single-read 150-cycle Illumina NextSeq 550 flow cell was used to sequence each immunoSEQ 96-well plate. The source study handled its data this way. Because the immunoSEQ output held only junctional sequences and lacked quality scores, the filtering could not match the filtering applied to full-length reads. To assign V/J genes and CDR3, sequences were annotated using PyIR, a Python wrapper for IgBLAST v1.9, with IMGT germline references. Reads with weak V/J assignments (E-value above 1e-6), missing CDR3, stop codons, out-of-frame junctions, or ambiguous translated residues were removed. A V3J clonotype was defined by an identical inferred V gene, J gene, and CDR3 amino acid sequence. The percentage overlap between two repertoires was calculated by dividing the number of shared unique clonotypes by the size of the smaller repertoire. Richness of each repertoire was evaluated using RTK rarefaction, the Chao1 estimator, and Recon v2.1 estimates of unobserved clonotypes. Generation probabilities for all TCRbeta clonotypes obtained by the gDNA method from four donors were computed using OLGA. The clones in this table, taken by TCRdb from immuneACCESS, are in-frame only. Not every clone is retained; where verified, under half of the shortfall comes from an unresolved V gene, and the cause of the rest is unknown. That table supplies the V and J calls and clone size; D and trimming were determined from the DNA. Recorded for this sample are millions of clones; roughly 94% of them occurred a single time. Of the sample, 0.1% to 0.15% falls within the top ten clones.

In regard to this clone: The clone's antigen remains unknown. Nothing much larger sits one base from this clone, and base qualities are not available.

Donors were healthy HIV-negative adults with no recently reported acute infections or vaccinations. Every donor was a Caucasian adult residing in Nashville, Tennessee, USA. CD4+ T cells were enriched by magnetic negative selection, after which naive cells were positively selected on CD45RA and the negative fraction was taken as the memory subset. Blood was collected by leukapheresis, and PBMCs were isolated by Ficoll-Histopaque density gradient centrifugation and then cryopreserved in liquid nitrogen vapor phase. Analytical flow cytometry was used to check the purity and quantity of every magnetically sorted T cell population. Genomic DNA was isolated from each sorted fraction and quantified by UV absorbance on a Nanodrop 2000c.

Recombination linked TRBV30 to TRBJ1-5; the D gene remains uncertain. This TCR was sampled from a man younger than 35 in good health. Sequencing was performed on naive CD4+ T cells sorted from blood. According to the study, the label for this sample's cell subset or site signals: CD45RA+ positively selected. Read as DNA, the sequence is TGTGCCTGGACTATCGGACCGAATCAGCCCCAGCATTTT. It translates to CAWTIGPNQPQHF.